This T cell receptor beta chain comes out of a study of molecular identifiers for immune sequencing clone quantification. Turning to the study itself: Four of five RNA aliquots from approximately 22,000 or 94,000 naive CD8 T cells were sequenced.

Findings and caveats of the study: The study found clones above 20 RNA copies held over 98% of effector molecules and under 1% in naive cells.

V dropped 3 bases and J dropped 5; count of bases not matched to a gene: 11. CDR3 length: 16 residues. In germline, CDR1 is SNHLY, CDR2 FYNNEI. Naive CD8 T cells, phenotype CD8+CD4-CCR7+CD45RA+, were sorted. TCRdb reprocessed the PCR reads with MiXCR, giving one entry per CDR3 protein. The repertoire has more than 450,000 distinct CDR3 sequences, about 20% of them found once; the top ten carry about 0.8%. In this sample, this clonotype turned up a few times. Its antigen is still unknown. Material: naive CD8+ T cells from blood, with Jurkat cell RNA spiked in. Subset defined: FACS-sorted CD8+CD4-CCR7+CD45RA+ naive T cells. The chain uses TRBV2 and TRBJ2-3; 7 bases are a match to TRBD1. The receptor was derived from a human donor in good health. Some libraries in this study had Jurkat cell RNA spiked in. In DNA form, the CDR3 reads TGTGCCAGCAGTGAGATCGCGACAGGGATGAGAGATACGCAGTATTTT. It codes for CASSEIATGMRDTQYF.